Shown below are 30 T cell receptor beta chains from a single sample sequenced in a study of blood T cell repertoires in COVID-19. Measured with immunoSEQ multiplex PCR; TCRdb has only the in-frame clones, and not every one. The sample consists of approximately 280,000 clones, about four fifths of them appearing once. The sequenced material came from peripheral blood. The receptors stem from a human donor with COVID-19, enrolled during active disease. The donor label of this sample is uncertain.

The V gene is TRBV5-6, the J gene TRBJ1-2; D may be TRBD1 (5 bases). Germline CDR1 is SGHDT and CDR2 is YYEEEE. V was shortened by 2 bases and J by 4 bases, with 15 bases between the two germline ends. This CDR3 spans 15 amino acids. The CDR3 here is CASSFVVRRGYGYTF. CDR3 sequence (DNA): TGTGCCAGCAGCTTTGTCGTGAGGAGGGGCTATGGCTACACCTTC. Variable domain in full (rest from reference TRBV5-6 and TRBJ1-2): DAGVTQSPTHLIKTRGQQVTLRCSPKSGHDTVSWYQQALGQGPQFIFQYYEEEERQRGNFPDRFSGHQFPNYSSELNVNALLLGDSALYLCASSFVVRRGYGYTFGSGTRLTVV.

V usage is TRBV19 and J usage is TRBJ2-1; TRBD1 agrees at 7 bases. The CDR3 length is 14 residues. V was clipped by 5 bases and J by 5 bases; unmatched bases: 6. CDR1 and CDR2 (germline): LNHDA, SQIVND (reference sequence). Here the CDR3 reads CASSYWDRDNEQFF. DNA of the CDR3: TGTGCCAGTAGTTACTGGGACAGAGACAATGAGCAGTTCTTC.

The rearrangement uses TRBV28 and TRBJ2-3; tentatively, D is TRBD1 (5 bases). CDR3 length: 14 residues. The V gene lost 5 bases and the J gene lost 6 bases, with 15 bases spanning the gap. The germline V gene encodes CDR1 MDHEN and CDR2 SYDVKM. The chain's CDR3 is CASSPQGTGDTQYF. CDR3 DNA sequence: TGTGCCAGCAGTCCCCAGGGAACCGGGGATACGCAGTATTTT.

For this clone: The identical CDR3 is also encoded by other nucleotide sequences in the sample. DNA for the CDR3: TGTGCCAGCAGCTTGGACAGGGCTAACTATGGCTACACCTTC. Protein sequence: CASSLDRANYGYTF. The chain links TRBV28 to TRBJ1-2; 8 positions agree with TRBD1. Trimming at V came to 6 bases and at J to 0 bases, leaving 3 bases not matched to a gene. Germline V gene data show CDR1 as MDHEN and CDR2 as SYDVKM. CDR3 size: 14 residues.

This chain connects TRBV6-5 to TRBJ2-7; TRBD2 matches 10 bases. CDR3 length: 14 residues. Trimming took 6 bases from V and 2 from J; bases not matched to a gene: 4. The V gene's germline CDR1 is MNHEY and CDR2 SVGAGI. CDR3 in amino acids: CASRSTSGTYEQYF. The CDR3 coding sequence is TGTGCCAGCAGGTCTACTAGCGGGACCTACGAGCAGTACTTC.

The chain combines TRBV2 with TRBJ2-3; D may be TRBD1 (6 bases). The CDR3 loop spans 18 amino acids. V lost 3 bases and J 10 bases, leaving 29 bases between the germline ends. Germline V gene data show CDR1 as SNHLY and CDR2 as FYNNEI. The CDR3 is CASSEHRADTPTGTPQYF. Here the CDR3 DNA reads TGTGCCAGCAGTGAGCACAGGGCGGATACCCCGACCGGGACCCCGCAGTATTTT. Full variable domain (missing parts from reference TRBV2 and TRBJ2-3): EPEVTQTPSHQVTQMGQEVILRCVPISNHLYFYWYRQILGQKVEFLVSFYNNEISEKSEIFDDQFSVERPDGSNFTLKIRSTKLEDSAMYFCASSEHRADTPTGTPQYFGPGTRLTVL.

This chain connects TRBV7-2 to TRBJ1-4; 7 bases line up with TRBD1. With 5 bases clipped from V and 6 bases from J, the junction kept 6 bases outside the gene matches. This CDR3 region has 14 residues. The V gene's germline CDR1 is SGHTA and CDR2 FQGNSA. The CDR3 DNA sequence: TGTGCCAGCAGCAAACAGGGGTTGGATGAAAAACTGTTTTTT. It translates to CASSKQGLDEKLFF.

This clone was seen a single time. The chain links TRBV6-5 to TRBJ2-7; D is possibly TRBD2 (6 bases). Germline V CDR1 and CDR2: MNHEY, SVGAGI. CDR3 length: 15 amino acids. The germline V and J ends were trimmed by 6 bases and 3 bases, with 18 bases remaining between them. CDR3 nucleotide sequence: TGTGCCAGCAGGCCCGGGGGAAGGAGCCTCTACGAGCAGTACTTC. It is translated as CASRPGGRSLYEQYF.

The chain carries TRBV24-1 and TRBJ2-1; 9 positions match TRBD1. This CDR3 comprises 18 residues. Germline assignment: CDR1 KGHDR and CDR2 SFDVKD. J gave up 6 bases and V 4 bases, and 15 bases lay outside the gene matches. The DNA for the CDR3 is TGTGCCACCAGTGACCGTCCCAACCGACAGGGGGGATTCAATGAGCAGTTCTTC. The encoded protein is CATSDRPNRQGGFNEQFF.

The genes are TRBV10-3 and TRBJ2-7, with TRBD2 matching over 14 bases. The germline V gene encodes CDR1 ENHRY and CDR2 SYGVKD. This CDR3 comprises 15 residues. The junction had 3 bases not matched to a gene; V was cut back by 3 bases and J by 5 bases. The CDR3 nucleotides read TGTGCCATCAGTGACGCGGGACTAGCGGGAGACGAGCAGTACTTC. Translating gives CAISDAGLAGDEQYF.

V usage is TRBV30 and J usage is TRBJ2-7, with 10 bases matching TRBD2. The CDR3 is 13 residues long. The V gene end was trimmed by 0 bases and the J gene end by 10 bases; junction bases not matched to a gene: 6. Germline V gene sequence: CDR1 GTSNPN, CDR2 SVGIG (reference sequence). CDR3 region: CAWSVGLAGAQYF. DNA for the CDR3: TGTGCCTGGAGTGTAGGGCTAGCGGGAGCCCAGTACTTC. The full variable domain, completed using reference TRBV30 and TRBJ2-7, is SQTIHQWPATLVQPVGSPLSLECTVEGTSNPNLYWYRQAAGRGLQLLFYSVGIGQISSEVPQNLSASRPQDRQFILSSKKLLLSDSGFYLCAWSVGLAGAQYFGPGTRLTVT.

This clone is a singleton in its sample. CDR3 in amino acids: CASSPLDRNTEAFF. In DNA, the CDR3 is TGTGCCAGCAGCCCCTTGGACAGGAACACTGAAGCTTTCTTT. This sequence joins TRBV7-8 and TRBJ1-1, with D possibly TRBD1 on 6 matching bases. The CDR3 length is 14 residues. Between the trimmed V and J ends, which lost 5 bases and 1 base, there was a span of 11 bases. Germline CDR1 SGHVS, CDR2 FQNEAQ.

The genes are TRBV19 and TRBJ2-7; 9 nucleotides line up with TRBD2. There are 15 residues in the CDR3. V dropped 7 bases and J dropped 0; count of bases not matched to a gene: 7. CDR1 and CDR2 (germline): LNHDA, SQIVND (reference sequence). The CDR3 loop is CASTLSGGSSYEQYF. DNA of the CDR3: TGTGCCAGTACCCTTAGCGGGGGTAGCTCCTACGAGCAGTACTTC.

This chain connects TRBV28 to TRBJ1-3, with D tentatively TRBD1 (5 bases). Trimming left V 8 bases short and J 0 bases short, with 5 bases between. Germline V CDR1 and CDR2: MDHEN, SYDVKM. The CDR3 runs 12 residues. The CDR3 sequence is CASQGSGNTIYF. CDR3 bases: TGTGCCAGCCAGGGCTCTGGAAACACCATATATTTT.

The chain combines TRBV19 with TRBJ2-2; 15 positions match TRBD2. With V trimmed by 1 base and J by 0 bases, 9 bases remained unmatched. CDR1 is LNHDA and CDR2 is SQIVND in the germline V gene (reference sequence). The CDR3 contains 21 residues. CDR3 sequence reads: CASSIAPRTSGRAANTGELFF. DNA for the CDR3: TGTGCCAGTAGTATAGCCCCTCGGACTAGCGGGAGGGCCGCGAACACCGGGGAGCTGTTTTTT. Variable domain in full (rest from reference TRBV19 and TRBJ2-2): DGGITQSPKYLFRKEGQNVTLSCEQNLNHDAMYWYRQDPGQGLRLIYYSQIVNDFQKGDIAEGYSVSREKKESFPLTVTSAQKNPTAFYLCASSIAPRTSGRAANTGELFFGEGSRLTVL.

The CDR3, as DNA: TGTGCCAGCTCACCACTTGGGAGCCTACCTAATGAGCAGTTCTTC. Translated, it gives CASSPLGSLPNEQFF. The chain combines TRBV18 with TRBJ2-1, with D tentatively TRBD2 (5 bases). Trimming removed 1 base from V and 7 bases from J, with 14 bases in between. Germline CDR1 and CDR2: KGHSH and LQKENI. CDR3 size: 15 residues.

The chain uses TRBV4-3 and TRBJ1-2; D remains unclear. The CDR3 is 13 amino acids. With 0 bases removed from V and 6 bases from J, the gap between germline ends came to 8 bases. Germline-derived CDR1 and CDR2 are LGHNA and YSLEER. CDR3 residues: CASSQEFGDGYTF. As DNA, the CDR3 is TGCGCCAGCAGCCAAGAATTCGGTGATGGCTACACCTTC.

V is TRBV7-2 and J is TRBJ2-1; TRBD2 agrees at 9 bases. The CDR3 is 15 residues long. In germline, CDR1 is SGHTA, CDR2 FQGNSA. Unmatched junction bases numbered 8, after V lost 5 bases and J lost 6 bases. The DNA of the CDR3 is TGTGCCAGCAGCCAGACAGCGGGAGGCTTCAATGAGCAGTTCTTC. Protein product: CASSQTAGGFNEQFF.

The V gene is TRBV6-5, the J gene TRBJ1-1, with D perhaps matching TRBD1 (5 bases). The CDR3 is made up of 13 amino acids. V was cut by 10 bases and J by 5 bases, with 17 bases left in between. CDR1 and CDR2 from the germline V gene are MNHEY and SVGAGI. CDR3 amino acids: CAIPSGGRTEAFF. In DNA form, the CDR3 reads TGTGCCATCCCCTCCGGGGGGAGGACTGAAGCTTTCTTT.

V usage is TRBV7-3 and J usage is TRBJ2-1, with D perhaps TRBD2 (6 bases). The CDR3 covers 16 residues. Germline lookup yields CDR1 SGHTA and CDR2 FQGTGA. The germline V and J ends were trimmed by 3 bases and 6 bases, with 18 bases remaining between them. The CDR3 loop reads CASSLSGGTRTNEQFF. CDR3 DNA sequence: TGTGCCAGCAGCTTGTCGGGCGGGACCCGGACCAATGAGCAGTTCTTC.

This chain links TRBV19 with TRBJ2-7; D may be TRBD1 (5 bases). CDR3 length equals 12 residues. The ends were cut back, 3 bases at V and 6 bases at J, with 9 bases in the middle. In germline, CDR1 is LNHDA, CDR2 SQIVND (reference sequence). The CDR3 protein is CASSISRGEQYF. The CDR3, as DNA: TGTGCCAGTAGTATCTCTAGGGGCGAGCAGTACTTC.

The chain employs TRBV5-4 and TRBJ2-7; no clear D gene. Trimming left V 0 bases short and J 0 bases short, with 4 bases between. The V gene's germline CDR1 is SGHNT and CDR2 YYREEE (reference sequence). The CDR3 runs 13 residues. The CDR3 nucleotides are TGTGCCAGCAGCTTGGTGAGCTCCTACGAGCAGTACTTC. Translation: CASSLVSSYEQYF. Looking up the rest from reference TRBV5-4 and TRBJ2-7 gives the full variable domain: ETGVTQSPTHLIKTRGQQVTLRCSSQSGHNTVSWYQQALGQGPQFIFQYYREEENGRGNFPPRFSGLQFPNYSSELNVNALELDDSALYLCASSLVSSYEQYFGPGTRLTVT.

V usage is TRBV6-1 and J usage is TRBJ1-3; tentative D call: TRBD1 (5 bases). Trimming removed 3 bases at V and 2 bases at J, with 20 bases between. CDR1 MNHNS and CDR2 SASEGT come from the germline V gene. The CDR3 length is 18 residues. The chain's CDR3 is CASSDWFPRDGAGNTIYF. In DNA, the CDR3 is TGTGCCAGCAGTGACTGGTTCCCGCGGGACGGAGCTGGAAACACCATATATTTT.

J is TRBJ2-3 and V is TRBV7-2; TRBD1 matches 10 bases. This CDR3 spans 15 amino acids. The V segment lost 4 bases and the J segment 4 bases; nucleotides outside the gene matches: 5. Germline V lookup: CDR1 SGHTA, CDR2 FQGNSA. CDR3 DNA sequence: TGTGCCAGCAGCTGGGGCGGACAGGGGGCAGATACGCAGTATTTT. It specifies CASSWGGQGADTQYF.

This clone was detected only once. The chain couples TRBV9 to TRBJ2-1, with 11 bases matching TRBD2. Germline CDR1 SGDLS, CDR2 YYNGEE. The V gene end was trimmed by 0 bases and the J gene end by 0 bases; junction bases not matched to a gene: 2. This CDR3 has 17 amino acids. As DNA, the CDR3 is TGTGCCAGCAGCGTAGGTACTAGCGGGAGCTCCTACAATGAGCAGTTCTTC. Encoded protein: CASSVGTSGSSYNEQFF. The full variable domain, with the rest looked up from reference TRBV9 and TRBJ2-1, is DSGVTQTPKHLITATGQRVTLRCSPRSGDLSVYWYQQSLDQGLQFLIQYYNGEERAKGNILERFSAQQFPDLHSELNLSSLELGDSALYFCASSVGTSGSSYNEQFFGPGTRLTVL.

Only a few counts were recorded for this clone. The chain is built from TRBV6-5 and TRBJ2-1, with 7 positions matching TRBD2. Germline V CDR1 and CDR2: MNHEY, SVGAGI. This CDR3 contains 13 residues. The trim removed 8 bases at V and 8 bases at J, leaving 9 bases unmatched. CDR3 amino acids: CASLTAGVDEQFF. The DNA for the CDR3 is TGTGCCAGCCTTACGGCGGGGGTGGATGAGCAGTTCTTC.

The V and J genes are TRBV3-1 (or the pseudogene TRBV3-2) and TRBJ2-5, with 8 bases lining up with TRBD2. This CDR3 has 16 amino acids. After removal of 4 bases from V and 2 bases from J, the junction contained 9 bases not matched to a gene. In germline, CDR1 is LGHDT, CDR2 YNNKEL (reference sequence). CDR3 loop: CASSPGTRYKQETQYF. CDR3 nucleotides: TGTGCCAGCAGCCCCGGGACTAGATATAAACAAGAGACCCAGTACTTC.

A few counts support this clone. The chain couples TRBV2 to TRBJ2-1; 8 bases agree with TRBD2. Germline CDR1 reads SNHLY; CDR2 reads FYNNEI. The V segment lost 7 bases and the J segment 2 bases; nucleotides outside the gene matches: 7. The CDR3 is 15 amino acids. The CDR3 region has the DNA TGTGCCAGCAAGGCTAGCGGGCTTACCTACAATGAGCAGTTCTTC. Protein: CASKASGLTYNEQFF. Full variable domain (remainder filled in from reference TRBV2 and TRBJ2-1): EPEVTQTPSHQVTQMGQEVILRCVPISNHLYFYWYRQILGQKVEFLVSFYNNEISEKSEIFDDQFSVERPDGSNFTLKIRSTKLEDSAMYFCASKASGLTYNEQFFGPGTRLTVL.

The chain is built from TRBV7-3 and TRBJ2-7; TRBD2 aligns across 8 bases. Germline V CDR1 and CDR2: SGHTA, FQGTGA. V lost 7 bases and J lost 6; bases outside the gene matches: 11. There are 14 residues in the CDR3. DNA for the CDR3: TGTGCCAGCACCCCTGGAGCGGGAGTAAGCGAGCAGTACTTC. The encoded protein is CASTPGAGVSEQYF.

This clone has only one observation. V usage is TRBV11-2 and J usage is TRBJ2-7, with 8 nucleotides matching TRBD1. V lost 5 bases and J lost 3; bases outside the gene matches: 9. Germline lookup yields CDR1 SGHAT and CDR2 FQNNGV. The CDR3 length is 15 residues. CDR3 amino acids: CASSPSGQGNYEQYF. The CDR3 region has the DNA TGTGCCAGCAGCCCTTCCGGACAGGGCAACTACGAGCAGTACTTC.